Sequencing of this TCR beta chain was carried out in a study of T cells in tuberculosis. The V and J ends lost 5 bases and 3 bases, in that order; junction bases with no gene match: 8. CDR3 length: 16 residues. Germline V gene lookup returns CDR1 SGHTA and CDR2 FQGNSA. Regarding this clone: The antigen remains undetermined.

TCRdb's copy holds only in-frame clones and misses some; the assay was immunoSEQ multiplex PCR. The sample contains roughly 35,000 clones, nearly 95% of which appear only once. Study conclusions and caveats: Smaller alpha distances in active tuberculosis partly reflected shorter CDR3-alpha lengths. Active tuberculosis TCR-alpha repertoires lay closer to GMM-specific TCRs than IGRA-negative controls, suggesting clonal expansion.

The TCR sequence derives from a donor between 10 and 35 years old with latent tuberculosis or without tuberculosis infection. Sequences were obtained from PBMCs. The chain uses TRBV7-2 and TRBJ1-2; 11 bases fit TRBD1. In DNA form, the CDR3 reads TGTGCCAGCAGCCCGAGGGGACAGGGGGATCACTATGGCTACACCTTC. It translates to CASSPRGQGDHYGYTF.